The T cell receptor beta chain described here comes from a study of cytomegalovirus exposure and HLA in healthy donors. The wider study: A subsequent analysis reported that the 110 or so validation repertoires were produced on the same platform that had also been used for the roughly 700 first-cohort repertoires. Findings of the study overall: The study designated over 150 TCR beta chains cytomegalovirus-associated. The classifier reportedly diagnosed cytomegalovirus status with high sensitivity and specificity.

Notes on this clone: Its antigen is currently unknown.

This CDR3 comprises 15 residues. The germline gives CDR1 SGDLS, CDR2 YYNGEE. The germline V and J ends were trimmed by 0 bases and 5 bases, with 14 bases remaining between them. TCRdb's table, derived via immunoSEQ multiplex PCR, lists solely in-frame clones and lacks some. The sample yields 150,000 to 200,000 clones, approximately 78% seen once. The donors were in the roughly 130-subject validation cohort, distinct from the approximately 670-subject first cohort. The clonotype was recovered from a woman younger than 45 in good health and CMV-seronegative. Sequenced sample: PBMCs. The chain couples TRBV9 to TRBJ2-5, with D perhaps matching TRBD1 (6 bases). The CDR3 bases are TGTGCCAGCAGCGTAGACTTAGGGGGAAGGGAGACCCAGTACTTC. Translating it yields CASSVDLGGRETQYF. Filled out from reference TRBV9 and TRBJ2-5, the complete variable domain reads DSGVTQTPKHLITATGQRVTLRCSPRSGDLSVYWYQQSLDQGLQFLIQYYNGEERAKGNILERFSAQQFPDLHSELNLSSLELGDSALYFCASSVDLGGRETQYFGPGTRLLVL.